A selection of T cell receptor beta chains follows, all from one sample in a study of long-term antiretroviral therapy in people with HIV. TCRdb's table, derived via immunoSEQ multiplex PCR, lists solely in-frame clones and lacks some. The sample includes over 15,000 clones, more than 65% of them seen just once. Specimen: unsorted PBMCs, collected at the start of antiretroviral therapy, before treatment. These TCRs come from a young man with HIV. CDR3s include the opening cysteine and the closing phenylalanine or tryptophan. The order of the fields is V gene, J gene, D gene, clone size, CDR3 protein, CDR3 DNA. A D gene is named only where the DNA matches it firmly. Clone size is stated in some rows and not others, as once, few, many or a class when expanded.

TRBV6-6,TRBJ1-2,NA,NA,CASSLIGRDYGYTF,TGTGCCAGCAGTCTGATTGGACGGGACTATGGCTACACCTTC
TRBV7-6,TRBJ2-7,TRBD2,NA,CASSSESGRAPFFYEQYF,TGTGCCAGCAGCTCCGAAAGCGGGAGGGCGCCTTTCTTCTACGAGCAGTACTTC
TRBV4-2,TRBJ2-3,NA,NA,CASSQTGASGSTDTQYF,TGTGCCAGCAGCCAAACAGGGGCTAGCGGGAGCACAGATACGCAGTATTTT
TRBV19,TRBJ2-1,NA,NA,CASSKTGLANYNEQFF,TGTGCCAGTAGTAAAACGGGGCTTGCTAATTACAATGAGCAGTTCTTC
TRBV5-3,TRBJ1-1,TRBD1,NA,CASDTGATNTEAFF,TGTGCCAGCGACACAGGGGCAACTAACACTGAAGCTTTCTTT
TRBV4-1,TRBJ2-7,TRBD2,NA,CASSRGPSGMGYEQYF,TGCGCCAGCAGCCGTGGGCCGAGCGGGATGGGCTACGAGCAGTACTTC
TRBV6-5,TRBJ1-2,NA,NA,CASSYKGSAPNYGYTF,TGTGCCAGCAGTTACAAGGGCTCGGCTCCTAACTATGGCTACACCTTC
TRBV21-1,TRBJ2-1,NA,NA,CASSKGLRTSGRARDEQFF,TGTGCCAGCAGCAAAGGATTAAGGACTAGCGGGAGGGCCCGGGATGAGCAGTTCTTC
TRBV20-1,TRBJ2-7,NA,NA,CSPADSYEQYF,TGCAGCCCGGCGGACTCCTACGAGCAGTACTTC
TRBV28,TRBJ2-7,TRBD2,NA,CASSFGRSSGRPYEQYF,TGTGCCAGCAGTTTCGGTCGATCTAGCGGGCGACCCTACGAGCAGTACTTC
TRBV6-1,TRBJ1-1,TRBD1,NA,CASSSQGASTEAFF,TGTGCCAGCAGTAGCCAGGGGGCCAGCACTGAAGCTTTCTTT
TRBV4-1,TRBJ2-1,TRBD2,NA,CASSQDYKREGRGNEQFF,TGCGCCAGCAGCCAAGATTACAAGCGGGAGGGCCGTGGGAATGAGCAGTTCTTC
TRBV4-3,TRBJ2-5,NA,NA,CASSQTFQETQYF,TGCGCCAGCAGCCAAACATTCCAAGAGACCCAGTACTTC
TRBV7-9,TRBJ2-2,NA,NA,CASSLGRETGELFF,TGTGCCAGCAGCTTAGGACGGGAAACCGGGGAGCTGTTTTTT
TRBV28,TRBJ2-5,NA,NA,CASSLLRGGRQETQYF,TGTGCCAGCAGTCTACTCAGGGGGGGGCGCCAAGAGACCCAGTACTTC
TRBV7-6,TRBJ2-3,NA,NA,CASSPRTRMGAVPDTQYF,TGTGCCAGCAGCCCAAGGACTCGTATGGGTGCGGTCCCAGATACGCAGTATTTT
TRBV4-1,TRBJ1-1,NA,NA,CASSQGNTEAFF,TGCGCCAGCAGCCAAGGGAACACTGAAGCTTTCTTT
TRBV9,TRBJ2-3,TRBD1,NA,CASSAGQATDTQYF,TGTGCCAGCAGCGCCGGACAGGCTACAGATACGCAGTATTTT
TRBV5-5,TRBJ1-4,NA,NA,CASSWDISEKLFF,TGTGCCAGCAGCTGGGACATATCTGAAAAACTGTTTTTT
TRBV15,TRBJ1-3,NA,NA,CATSREMSSGNTIYF,TGTGCCACCAGCAGAGAAATGAGCTCTGGAAACACCATATATTTT
TRBV28,TRBJ2-5,NA,NA,CASSRLTGIQETQYF,TGTGCCAGCAGCCGATTAACAGGGATCCAAGAGACCCAGTACTTC
TRBV15,TRBJ2-1,TRBD1,once,CATQQDRLSYNEQFF,TGTGCCACCCAACAGGACAGGCTCTCCTACAATGAGCAGTTCTTC
TRBV5-1,TRBJ2-2,TRBD2,NA,CASSLLRESGELFF,TGCGCCAGCAGCTTGTTGCGGGAGTCCGGGGAGCTGTTTTTT
TRBV6-6,TRBJ1-2,TRBD1,NA,CASSADRGYGYTF,TGTGCCAGCAGTGCCGACAGGGGGTATGGCTACACCTTC
TRBV19,TRBJ2-1,NA,NA,CASSKDNNEQFF,TGTGCCAGTAGTAAGGACAACAATGAGCAGTTCTTC
TRBV6-4,TRBJ2-1,TRBD2,NA,CASSATSGGHNEQFF,TGTGCCAGCAGTGCCACTAGCGGGGGACACAATGAGCAGTTCTTC
TRBV10-2,TRBJ2-5,NA,NA,CASSSSLGERETQYF,TGCGCCAGCAGTTCGTCGTTGGGGGAGCGGGAGACCCAGTACTTC
TRBV4-3,TRBJ2-2,TRBD1,few,CASSQIQGAPGELFF,TGCGCCAGCAGCCAAATACAGGGGGCCCCCGGGGAGCTGTTTTTT
TRBV6-1,TRBJ2-7,TRBD2,NA,CASSETSGSYEQYF,TGTGCCAGCAGTGAAACTAGCGGGTCCTACGAGCAGTACTTC
TRBV18,TRBJ2-7,TRBD1,NA,CASTLATGHGHEQYF,TGTGCCAGCACACTCGCGACAGGGCATGGCCACGAGCAGTACTTC
TRBV18,TRBJ1-4,NA,NA,CASSRNRQINEKLFF,TGTGCCAGCTCGCGGAACCGACAGATTAATGAAAAACTGTTTTTT
TRBV4-3,TRBJ1-2,TRBD1,NA,CASSQDLLRQGDGYTF,TGCGCCAGCAGCCAAGATCTACTCAGACAGGGTGATGGCTACACCTTC
TRBV5-1,TRBJ1-4,TRBD1,NA,CASSPGGSTNEKLFF,TGCGCCAGCAGCCCAGGGGGTTCAACTAATGAAAAACTGTTTTTT
TRBV19,TRBJ2-5,NA,NA,CASSSFHGEKAQYF,TGTGCCAGTAGTAGTTTTCATGGGGAAAAGGCCCAGTACTTC
TRBV7-9,TRBJ1-5,NA,NA,CASSDTGFSNQPQHF,TGTGCCAGCAGCGACACAGGGTTTAGCAATCAGCCCCAGCATTTT
TRBV15,TRBJ1-1,NA,NA,CATSREGEGGDTEAFF,TGTGCCACCAGCAGAGAAGGCGAGGGGGGGGACACTGAAGCTTTCTTT
TRBV10-3,TRBJ2-7,TRBD2,NA,CAISDGGLAGYEQYF,TGTGCCATCAGTGATGGTGGTCTAGCGGGCTACGAGCAGTACTTC
TRBV4-1,TRBJ2-1,TRBD2,NA,CASSWTQAGGRNEQFF,TGCGCCAGCAGCTGGACCCAAGCGGGAGGTAGGAATGAGCAGTTCTTC
TRBV7-2,TRBJ2-7,NA,NA,CASSLRANYEQYF,TGTGCCAGCAGCTTAAGGGCCAACTACGAGCAGTACTTC
TRBV5-4,TRBJ2-1,NA,NA,CASSLVRGGDYNEQFF,TGTGCCAGCAGCTTGGTTCGCGGGGGCGACTACAATGAGCAGTTCTTC
TRBV6-1,TRBJ1-2,NA,NA,CASTIQGYYGYTF,TGTGCCAGCACGATACAGGGCTACTATGGCTACACCTTC
TRBV27,TRBJ2-7,NA,NA,CASRGPAGPRYEQYF,TGTGCCAGCAGGGGGCCGGCAGGGCCGCGGTACGAGCAGTACTTC
TRBV19,TRBJ2-1,NA,few,CATAPGGSYNEQFF,TGTGCCACTGCCCCGGGTGGCTCCTACAATGAGCAGTTCTTC
TRBV29-1,TRBJ2-4,NA,NA,CSVRTGSGLTKNIQYF,TGCAGCGTCCGCACGGGGAGCGGACTGACCAAAAACATTCAGTACTTC